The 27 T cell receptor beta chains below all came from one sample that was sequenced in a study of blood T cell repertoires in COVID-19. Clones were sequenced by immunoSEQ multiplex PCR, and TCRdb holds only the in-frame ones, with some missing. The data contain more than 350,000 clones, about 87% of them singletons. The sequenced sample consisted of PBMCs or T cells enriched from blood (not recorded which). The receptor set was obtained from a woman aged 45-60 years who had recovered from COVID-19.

The CDR3 here is CASSQGQPWASYEQYF. The CDR3 coding sequence is TGCGCCAGCAGCCAAGGGCAACCGTGGGCCTCCTACGAGCAGTACTTC. The V and J genes are TRBV4-1 and TRBJ2-7; D gene ambiguous. The CDR3 extends over 16 amino acids. Trimming removed 1 base from V and 0 bases from J, with 13 bases in between. Looked up from germline, CDR1 is MGHRA and CDR2 is YSYEKL.

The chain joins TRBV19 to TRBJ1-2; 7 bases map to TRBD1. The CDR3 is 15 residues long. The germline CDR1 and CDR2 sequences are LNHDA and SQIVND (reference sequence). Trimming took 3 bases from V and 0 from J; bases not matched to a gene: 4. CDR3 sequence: CASSMGGTANYGYTF. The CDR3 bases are TGTGCCAGTAGTATGGGTGGGACAGCTAACTATGGCTACACCTTC.

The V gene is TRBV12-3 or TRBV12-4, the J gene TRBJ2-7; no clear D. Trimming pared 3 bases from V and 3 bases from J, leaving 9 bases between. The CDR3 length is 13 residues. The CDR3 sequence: CASSFNTIYEQYF. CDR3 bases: TGTGCCAGCAGTTTTAACACCATCTACGAGCAGTACTTC.

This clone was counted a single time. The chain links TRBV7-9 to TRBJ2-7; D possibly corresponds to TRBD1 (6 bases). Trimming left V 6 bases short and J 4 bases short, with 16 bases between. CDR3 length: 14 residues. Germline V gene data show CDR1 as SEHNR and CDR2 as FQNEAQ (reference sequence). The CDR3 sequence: CASRQAGAGYEQYF. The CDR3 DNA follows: TGTGCCAGCAGGCAAGCAGGGGCCGGTTACGAGCAGTACTTC.

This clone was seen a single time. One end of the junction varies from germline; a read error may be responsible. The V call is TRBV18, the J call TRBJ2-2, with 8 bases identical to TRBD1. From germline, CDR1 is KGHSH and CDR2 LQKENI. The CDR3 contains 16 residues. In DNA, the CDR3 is TGTGCCAGCCCACCCGGGACAGGACCGAACACCGGGGAGCTGTTTTTT. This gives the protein CASPPGTGPNTGELFF. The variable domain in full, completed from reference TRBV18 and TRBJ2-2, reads NAGVMQNPRHLVRRRGQEARLRCSPMKGHSHVYWYRQLPEEGLKFMVYLQKENIIDESGMPKERFSAEFPKEGPSILRIQQVVRGDSAAYFCASPPGTGPNTGELFFGEGSRLTVL.

In nucleotides, the CDR3 is TGTGCCAGCAGTGCACCCACTTGGGGAGACACTGAAGCTTTCTTT. The encoded protein is CASSAPTWGDTEAFF. The J gene is TRBJ1-1, the V gene TRBV28; no definite D call. Trimming stripped 5 bases from V and 3 bases from J, with 16 bases between. CDR1 is MDHEN and CDR2 is SYDVKM in the germline V gene. The CDR3 is 15 residues long.

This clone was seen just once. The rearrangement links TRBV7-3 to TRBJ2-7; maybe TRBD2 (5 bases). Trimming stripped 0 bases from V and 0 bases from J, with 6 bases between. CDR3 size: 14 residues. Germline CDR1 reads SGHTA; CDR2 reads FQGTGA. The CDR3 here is CASSLTLVSYEQYF. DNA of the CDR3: TGTGCCAGCAGCTTAACACTAGTCTCCTACGAGCAGTACTTC. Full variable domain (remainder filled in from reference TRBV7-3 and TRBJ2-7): GAGVSQTPSNKVTEKGKYVELRCDPISGHTALYWYRQSLGQGPEFLIYFQGTGAADDSGLPNDRFFAVRPEGSVSTLKIQRTERGDSAVYLCASSLTLVSYEQYFGPGTRLTVT.

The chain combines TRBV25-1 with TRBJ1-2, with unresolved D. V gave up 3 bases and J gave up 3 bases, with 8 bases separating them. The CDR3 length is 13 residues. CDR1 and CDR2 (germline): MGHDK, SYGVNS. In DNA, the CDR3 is TGTGCCAGCAGTGACATCAGTTACTATGGCTACACCTTC. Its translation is CASSDISYYGYTF.

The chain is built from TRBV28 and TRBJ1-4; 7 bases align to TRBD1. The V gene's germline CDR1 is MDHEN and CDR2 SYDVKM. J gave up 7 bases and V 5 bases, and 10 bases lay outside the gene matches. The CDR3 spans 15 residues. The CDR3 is CASSRTTGNSEKLFF. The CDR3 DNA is TGTGCCAGCAGTCGCACGACAGGGAACAGTGAAAAACTGTTTTTT. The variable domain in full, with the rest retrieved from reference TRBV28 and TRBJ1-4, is DVKVTQSSRYLVKRTGEKVFLECVQDMDHENMFWYRQDPGLGLRLIYFSYDVKMKEKGDIPEGYSVSREKKERFSLILESASTNQTSMYLCASSRTTGNSEKLFFGSGTQLSVL.

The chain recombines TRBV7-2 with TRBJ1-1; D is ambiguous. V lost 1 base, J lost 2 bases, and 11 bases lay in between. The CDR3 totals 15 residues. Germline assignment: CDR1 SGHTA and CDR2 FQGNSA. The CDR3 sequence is CASSLGPGVNTEAFF. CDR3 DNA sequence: TGTGCCAGCAGCTTAGGACCGGGAGTAAACACTGAAGCTTTCTTT.

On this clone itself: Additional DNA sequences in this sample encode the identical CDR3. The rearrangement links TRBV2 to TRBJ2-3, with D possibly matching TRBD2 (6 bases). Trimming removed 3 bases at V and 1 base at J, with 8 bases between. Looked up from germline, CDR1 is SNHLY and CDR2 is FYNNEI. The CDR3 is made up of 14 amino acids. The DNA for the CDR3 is TGTGCCAGCAGTGACCCGGGAGGCACAGATACGCAGTATTTT. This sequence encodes CASSDPGGTDTQYF.

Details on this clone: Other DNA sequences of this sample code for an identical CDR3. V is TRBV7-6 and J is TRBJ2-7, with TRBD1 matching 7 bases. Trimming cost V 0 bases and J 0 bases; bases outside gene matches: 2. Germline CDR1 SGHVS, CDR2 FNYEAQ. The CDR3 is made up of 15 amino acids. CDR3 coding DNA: TGTGCCAGCAGCTTAGCCGCAGGGGGCTCCTACGAGCAGTACTTC. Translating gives CASSLAAGGSYEQYF.

The CDR3: CATSDARGGELFF. In DNA form, the CDR3 reads TGTGCCACCAGTGATGCCCGGGGCGGGGAGCTGTTTTTT. V and J are TRBV24-1 and TRBJ2-2; the D gene is possibly TRBD2 (5 bases). This CDR3 has 13 residues. Per germline, CDR1 KGHDR and CDR2 SFDVKD. The V and J ends lost 3 bases and 7 bases respectively, with 8 bases between them.

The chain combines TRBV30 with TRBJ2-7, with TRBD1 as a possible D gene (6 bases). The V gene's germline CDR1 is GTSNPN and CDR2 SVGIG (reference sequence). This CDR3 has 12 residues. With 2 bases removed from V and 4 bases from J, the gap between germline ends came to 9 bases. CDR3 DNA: TGTGCCTGGAGTCACAGGGTTTACGAGCAGTACTTC. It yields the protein CAWSHRVYEQYF.

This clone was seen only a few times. This CDR3 reads CASSQGRDIYYGYTF. In DNA form, the CDR3 reads TGCGCCAGCAGCCAAGGGAGGGACATCTACTATGGCTACACCTTC. The chain has TRBV5-1 and TRBJ1-2; a weak D match, TRBD1 (6 bases). The CDR3 totals 15 residues. Per germline, CDR1 SGHRS and CDR2 YFSETQ. Trimming left V 4 bases short and J 3 bases short, with 16 bases between. Based on the CDR3 plus reference TRBV5-1 and TRBJ1-2, the full variable domain is KAGVTQTPRYLIKTRGQQVTLSCSPISGHRSVSWYQQTPGQGLQFLFEYFSETQRNKGNFPGRFSGRQFSNSRSEMNVSTLELGDSALYLCASSQGRDIYYGYTFGSGTRLTVV.

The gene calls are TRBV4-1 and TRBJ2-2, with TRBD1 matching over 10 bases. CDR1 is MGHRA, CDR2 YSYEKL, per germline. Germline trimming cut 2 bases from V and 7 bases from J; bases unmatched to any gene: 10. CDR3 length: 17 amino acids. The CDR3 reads CASSQRGQGSGNGELFF. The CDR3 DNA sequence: TGCGCCAGCAGCCAAAGGGGACAGGGGAGTGGAAACGGGGAGCTGTTTTTT.

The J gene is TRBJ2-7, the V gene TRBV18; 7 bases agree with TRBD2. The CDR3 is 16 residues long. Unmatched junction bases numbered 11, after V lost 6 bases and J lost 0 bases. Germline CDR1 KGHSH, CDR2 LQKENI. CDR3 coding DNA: TGTGCCAGCTCCCCTGGGACTATTTCCAACTCCTACGAGCAGTACTTC. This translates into CASSPGTISNSYEQYF.

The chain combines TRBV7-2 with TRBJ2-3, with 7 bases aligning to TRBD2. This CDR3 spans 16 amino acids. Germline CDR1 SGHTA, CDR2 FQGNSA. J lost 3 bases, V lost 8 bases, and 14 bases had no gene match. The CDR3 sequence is CASRGGMREPTDTQYF. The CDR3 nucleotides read TGTGCCAGCCGCGGGGGAATGAGAGAACCAACAGATACGCAGTATTTT. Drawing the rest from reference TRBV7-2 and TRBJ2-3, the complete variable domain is GAGVSQSPSNKVTEKGKDVELRCDPISGHTALYWYRQSLGQGLEFLIYFQGNSAPDKSGLPSDRFSAERTGGSVSTLTIQRTQQEDSAVYLCASRGGMREPTDTQYFGPGTRLTVL.

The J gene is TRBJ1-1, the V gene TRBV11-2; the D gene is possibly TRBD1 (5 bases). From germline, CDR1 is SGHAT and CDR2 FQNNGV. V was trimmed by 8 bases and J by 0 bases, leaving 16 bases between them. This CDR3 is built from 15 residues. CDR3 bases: TGTGCCAGCCCTGGATCTACAGGATTGAACACTGAAGCTTTCTTT. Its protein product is CASPGSTGLNTEAFF.

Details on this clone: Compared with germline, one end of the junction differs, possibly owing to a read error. The CDR3 here is CARRGLWGNQPQHF. In nucleotides, the CDR3 is TGTGCCCGCAGGGGGCTGTGGGGCAATCAGCCCCAGCATTTT. This chain links TRBV27 with TRBJ1-5; 8 bases match TRBD1. Germline lookup yields CDR1 MNHEY and CDR2 SMNVEV (reference sequence). The CDR3 runs to 14 residues.

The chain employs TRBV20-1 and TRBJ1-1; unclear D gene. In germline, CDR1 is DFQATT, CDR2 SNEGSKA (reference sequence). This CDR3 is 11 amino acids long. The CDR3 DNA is TGCAGAGGAACAGAGAACACTGAAGCTTTCTTT. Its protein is CRGTENTEAFF.

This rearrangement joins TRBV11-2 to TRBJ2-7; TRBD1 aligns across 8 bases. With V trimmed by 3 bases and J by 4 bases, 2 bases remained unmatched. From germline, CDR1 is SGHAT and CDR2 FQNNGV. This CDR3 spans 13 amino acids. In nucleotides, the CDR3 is TGTGCCAGCAGCTTTGACAGGGGTTACGAGCAGTACTTC. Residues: CASSFDRGYEQYF. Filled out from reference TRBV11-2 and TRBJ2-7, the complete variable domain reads EAGVAQSPRYKIIEKRQSVAFWCNPISGHATLYWYQQILGQGPKLLIQFQNNGVVDDSQLPKDRFSAERLKGVDSTLKIQPAKLEDSAVYLCASSFDRGYEQYFGPGTRLTVT.

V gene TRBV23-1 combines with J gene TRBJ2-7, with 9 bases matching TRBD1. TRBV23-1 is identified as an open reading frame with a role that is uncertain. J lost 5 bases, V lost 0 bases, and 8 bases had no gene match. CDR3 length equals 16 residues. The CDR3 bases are TGCGCCAGCAGTCAATCGTCGGACAGGGGTAAGCACGAGCAGTACTTC. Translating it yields CASSQSSDRGKHEQYF.

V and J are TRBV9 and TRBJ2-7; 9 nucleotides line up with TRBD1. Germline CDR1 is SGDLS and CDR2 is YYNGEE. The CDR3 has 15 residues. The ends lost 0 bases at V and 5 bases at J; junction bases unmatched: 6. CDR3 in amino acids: CASSVEGQGLNEQYF. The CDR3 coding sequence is TGTGCCAGCAGCGTAGAAGGACAGGGGCTCAACGAGCAGTACTTC.

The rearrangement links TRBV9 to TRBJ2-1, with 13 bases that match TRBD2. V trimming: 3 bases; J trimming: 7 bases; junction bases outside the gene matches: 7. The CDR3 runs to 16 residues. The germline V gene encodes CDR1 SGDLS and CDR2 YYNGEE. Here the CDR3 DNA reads TGTGCCAGCAGCGGGCTGACTAGCGGGGGGACAAATGAGCAGTTCTTC. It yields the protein CASSGLTSGGTNEQFF.

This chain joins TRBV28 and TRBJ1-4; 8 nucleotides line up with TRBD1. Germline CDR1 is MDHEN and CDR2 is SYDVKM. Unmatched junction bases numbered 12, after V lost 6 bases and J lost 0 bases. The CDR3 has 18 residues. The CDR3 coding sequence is TGTGCCAGCAGAAACCCACCGGGACAGGTAGCAACTAATGAAAAACTGTTTTTT. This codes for CASRNPPGQVATNEKLFF.

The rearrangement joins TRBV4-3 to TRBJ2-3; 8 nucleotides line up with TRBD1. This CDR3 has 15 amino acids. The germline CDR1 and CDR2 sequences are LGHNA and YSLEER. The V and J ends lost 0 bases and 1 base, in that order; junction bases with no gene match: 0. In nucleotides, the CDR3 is TGCGCCAGCAGCCAAGAACAGGGGGGCACAGATACGCAGTATTTT. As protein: CASSQEQGGTDTQYF.